This T cell receptor beta chain was found in a study of cytomegalovirus exposure and HLA in healthy donors. Broader study findings: Reports credit the classifier with highly specific, highly sensitive diagnosis of cytomegalovirus status. A few chains linked to CMV were shown in vitro to be specific for CMV antigens.

With respect to this clone: Its antigen is still unknown.

PCR involved 60 Vbeta and 13 Jbeta primers. The table came from immunoSEQ multiplex PCR; TCRdb's copy has only in-frame clones and leaves some out. The sample yields some 56,000 clones, 80% seen once. The V gene lost 2 bases and the J gene lost 5 bases, with 15 bases spanning the gap. The CDR3 length is 15 residues. From germline, CDR1 is LNHNV and CDR2 YYDKDF (reference sequence). Healthy bone marrow donors made up the cohort. This chain links TRBV15 with TRBJ2-5, with D possibly being TRBD2 (6 bases). What was sequenced was PBMCs. The TCR sequence derives from a woman between 35 and 50 years old in good health and CMV-seronegative. The chain's CDR3 is CATSRSSGRPETQYF. CDR3 DNA sequence: TGTGCCACCAGCAGATCCTCCGGGAGACCTGAGACCCAGTACTTC.